These 8 T cell receptor beta chains came from one sample sequenced in a study of blood T cell repertoires in COVID-19. Here immunoSEQ multiplex PCR was the method, and the copy in TCRdb shows in-frame clones only, minus some. This sample yields over 200,000 clones, of which around 80% are seen a single time; about 1.3% belongs to the top ten. Sequencing was performed on peripheral blood. The receptors derive from a woman in her twenties or thirties with COVID-19, enrolled during active disease.

Details on this clone: Compared with germline, one end of the junction differs, possibly owing to a read error. The V gene is TRBV25-1, the J gene TRBJ2-7; D is perhaps TRBD1 (6 bases). Germline V gene lookup returns CDR1 MGHDK and CDR2 SYGVNS. The CDR3 spans 12 residues. The CDR3 sequence is CVSRKDSYEQYF. CDR3 nucleotide sequence: TGTGTCAGCAGAAAGGACAGCTACGAGCAGTACTTC.

The chain is built from TRBV7-8 and TRBJ2-7; 7 nucleotides line up with TRBD2. In germline, CDR1 is SGHVS, CDR2 FQNEAQ. Trimming cost V 0 bases and J 3 bases; bases outside gene matches: 2. The length of the CDR3 is 14 residues. This chain's CDR3 is CASSLASGGYEQYF. In DNA, the CDR3 is TGTGCCAGCAGCTTAGCCTCGGGGGGCTACGAGCAGTACTTC.

The rearrangement uses TRBV6-2 or TRBV6-3 and TRBJ2-3, with TRBD2 matching over 10 bases. Trimming took 6 bases from V and 9 from J; bases not matched to a gene: 6. CDR1 is MNHEY and CDR2 is SVGEGT in the germline V gene. The CDR3 is 13 residues long. CDR3 bases: TGTGCCAGCAGCCCCGGACTAGCGGCCACGCAGTATTTT. Its protein is CASSPGLAATQYF.

This clone was found once. This chain links TRBV28 with TRBJ2-7, with 7 bases identical to TRBD2. Germline values: CDR1 MDHEN, CDR2 SYDVKM. The V and J ends lost 6 bases and 3 bases, in that order; junction bases with no gene match: 14. This CDR3 region has 16 residues. The CDR3 loop reads CASSHRGEGKNYEQYF. CDR3 sequence (DNA): TGTGCCAGCAGCCACCGTGGGGAGGGGAAGAACTACGAGCAGTACTTC.

CDR3 in amino acids: CTSSPNHSSGRARTDTQYF. The CDR3 DNA reads as TGCACCAGCAGCCCTAATCATTCGAGCGGGAGGGCCCGGACAGATACGCAGTATTTT. V usage is TRBV1 and J usage is TRBJ2-3; no check of the table's D call, TRBD2, against the DNA was made. TRBV1 is marked as a pseudogene. This CDR3 region has 19 residues.

This sequence joins TRBV27 and TRBJ2-3; 10 bases align to TRBD2. V was pared by 8 bases and J by 7 bases, with 15 bases of the junction left unmatched. Germline values: CDR1 MNHEY, CDR2 SMNVEV (reference sequence). This CDR3 has 16 amino acids. The CDR3 bases are TGTGCCAGCGGACTAGCGGACCTGAGCGGGTTAAATACGCAGTATTTT. It encodes CASGLADLSGLNTQYF.

The chain is built from TRBV10-1 and TRBJ1-2, with 10 bases that match TRBD1. The V segment lost 7 bases and the J segment 5 bases; nucleotides outside the gene matches: 10. The CDR3 runs 15 residues. Germline values: CDR1 WNHNN, CDR2 SYGVQD (reference sequence). Written as DNA, the CDR3 is TGCGCCAGCAATCAACCGGGACAGGGGCCTTATGGCTACACCTTC. Encoded protein: CASNQPGQGPYGYTF.

The rearrangement links TRBV12-2 to TRBJ1-5. TRBV12-2 is termed a pseudogene. This CDR3 spans 15 amino acids. The CDR3 is CASRLGGEGNQPQHF. The CDR3 DNA reads TGTGCAAGTCGCTTAGGAGGGGAGGGCAATCAGCCCCAGCATTTT.